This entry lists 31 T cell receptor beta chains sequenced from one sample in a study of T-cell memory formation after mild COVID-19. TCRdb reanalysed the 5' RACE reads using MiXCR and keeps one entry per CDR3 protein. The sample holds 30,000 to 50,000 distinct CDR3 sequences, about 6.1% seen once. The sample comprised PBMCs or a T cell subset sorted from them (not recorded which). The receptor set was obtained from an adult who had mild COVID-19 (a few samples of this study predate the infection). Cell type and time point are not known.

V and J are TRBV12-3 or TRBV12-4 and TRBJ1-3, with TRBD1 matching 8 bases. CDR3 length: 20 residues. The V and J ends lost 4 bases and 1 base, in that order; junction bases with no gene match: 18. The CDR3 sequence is CASSSYPGGLGGLSGNTIYF. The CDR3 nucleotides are TGTGCCAGCAGTTCCTACCCAGGGGGCTTAGGGGGTTTGTCTGGAAACACCATATATTTT.

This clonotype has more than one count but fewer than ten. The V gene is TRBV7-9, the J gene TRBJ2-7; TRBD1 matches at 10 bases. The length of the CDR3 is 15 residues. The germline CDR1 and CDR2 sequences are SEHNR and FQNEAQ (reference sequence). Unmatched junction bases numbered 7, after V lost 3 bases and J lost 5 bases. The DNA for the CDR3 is TGTGCCAGCAGCTTCGGGACAGGGGAAAATGACGAGCAGTACTTC. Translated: CASSFGTGENDEQYF.

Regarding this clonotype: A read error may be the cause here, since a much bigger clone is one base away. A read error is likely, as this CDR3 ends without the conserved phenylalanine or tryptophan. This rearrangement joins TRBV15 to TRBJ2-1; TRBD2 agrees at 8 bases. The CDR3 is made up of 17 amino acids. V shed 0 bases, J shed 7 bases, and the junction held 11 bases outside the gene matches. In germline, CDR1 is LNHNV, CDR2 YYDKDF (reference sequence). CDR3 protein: CATSREWVGLGTNEQFL. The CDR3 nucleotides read TGTGCCACCAGCAGAGAATGGGTGGGACTAGGTACAAATGAGCAGTTCCTC.

CDR3 amino acids: CASSSGTGSNQPQHF. The CDR3 DNA reads TGTGCCAGTAGCTCCGGGACAGGTAGCAATCAGCCCCAGCATTTT. The rearrangement uses TRBV19 and TRBJ1-5, with 8 nucleotides matching TRBD1. The V and J ends lost 6 bases and 0 bases, in that order; junction bases with no gene match: 4. Germline CDR1 LNHDA, CDR2 SQIVND (reference sequence). The CDR3 loop spans 15 amino acids.

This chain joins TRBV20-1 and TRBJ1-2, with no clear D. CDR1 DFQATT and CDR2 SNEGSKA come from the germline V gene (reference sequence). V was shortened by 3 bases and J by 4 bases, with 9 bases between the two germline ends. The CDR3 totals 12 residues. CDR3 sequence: CSARPEGYGYTF. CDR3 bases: TGCAGTGCTAGGCCGGAGGGCTATGGCTACACCTTC.

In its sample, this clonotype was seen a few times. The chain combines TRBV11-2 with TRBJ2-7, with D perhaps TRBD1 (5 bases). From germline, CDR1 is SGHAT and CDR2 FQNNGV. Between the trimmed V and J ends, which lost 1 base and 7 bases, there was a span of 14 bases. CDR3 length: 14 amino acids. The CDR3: CASSLGQRLGEQYF. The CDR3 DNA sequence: TGTGCCAGCAGCTTAGGACAGAGACTCGGGGAGCAGTACTTC.

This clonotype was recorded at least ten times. The CDR3 region has the DNA TGTGCCAGCAGCTATTTAGGGGCGACCTACGAGCAGTACTTC. Translating it yields CASSYLGATYEQYF. The chain is built from TRBV7-2 and TRBJ2-7; D might be TRBD1 (5 bases). CDR1 SGHTA and CDR2 FQGNSA come from the germline V gene. The CDR3 is 14 amino acids. V lost 4 bases, J lost 2 bases, and 12 bases lay in between.

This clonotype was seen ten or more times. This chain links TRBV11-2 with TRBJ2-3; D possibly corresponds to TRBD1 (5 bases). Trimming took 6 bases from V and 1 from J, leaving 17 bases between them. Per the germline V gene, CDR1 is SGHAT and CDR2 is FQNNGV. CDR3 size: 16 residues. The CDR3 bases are TGTGCCAGCAGATTAAGGGGAATTCTTGGCACAGATACGCAGTATTTT. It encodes CASRLRGILGTDTQYF.

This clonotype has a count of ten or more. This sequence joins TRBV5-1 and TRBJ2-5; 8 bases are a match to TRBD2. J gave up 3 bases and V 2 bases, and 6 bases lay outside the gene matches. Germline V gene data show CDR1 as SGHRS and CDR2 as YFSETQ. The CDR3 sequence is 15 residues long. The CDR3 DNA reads TGCGCCAGCAGCTTTCTCGCGGGGGGAGAAGAGACCCAGTACTTC. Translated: CASSFLAGGEETQYF.

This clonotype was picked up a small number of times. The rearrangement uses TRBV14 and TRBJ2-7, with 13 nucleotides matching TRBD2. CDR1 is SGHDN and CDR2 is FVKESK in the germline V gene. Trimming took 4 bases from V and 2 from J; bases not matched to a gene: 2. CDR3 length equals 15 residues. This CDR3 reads CASSLGLAGPYEQYF. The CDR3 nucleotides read TGTGCCAGCAGCCTGGGACTAGCGGGACCCTACGAGCAGTACTTC.

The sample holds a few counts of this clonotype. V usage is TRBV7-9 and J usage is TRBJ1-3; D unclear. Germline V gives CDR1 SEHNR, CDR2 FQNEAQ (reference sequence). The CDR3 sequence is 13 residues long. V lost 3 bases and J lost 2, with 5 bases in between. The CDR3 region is CASSFPPGNTIYF. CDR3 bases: TGTGCCAGCAGCTTCCCACCTGGAAACACCATATATTTT.

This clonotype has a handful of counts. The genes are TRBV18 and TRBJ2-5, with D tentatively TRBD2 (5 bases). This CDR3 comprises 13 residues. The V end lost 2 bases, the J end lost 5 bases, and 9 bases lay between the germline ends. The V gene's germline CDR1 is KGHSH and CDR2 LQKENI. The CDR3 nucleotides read TGTGCCAGCTCACCAGGTAGCGAGGAGACCCAGTACTTC. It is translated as CASSPGSEETQYF.

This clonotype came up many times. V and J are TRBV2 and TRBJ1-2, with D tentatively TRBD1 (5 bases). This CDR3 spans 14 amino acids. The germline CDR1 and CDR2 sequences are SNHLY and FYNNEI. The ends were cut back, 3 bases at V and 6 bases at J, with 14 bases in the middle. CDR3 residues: CASSDGFGDHGYTF. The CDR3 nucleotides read TGTGCCAGCAGTGATGGTTTCGGGGACCATGGCTACACCTTC.

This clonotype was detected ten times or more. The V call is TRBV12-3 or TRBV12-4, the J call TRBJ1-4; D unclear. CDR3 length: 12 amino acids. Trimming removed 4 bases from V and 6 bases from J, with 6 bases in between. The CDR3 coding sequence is TGTGCCAGCAGTTCCCCAGATGAAAAACTGTTTTTT. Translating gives CASSSPDEKLFF.

Here the CDR3 reads CASSVGEGRREIQYF. CDR3 coding DNA: TGTGCCAGCAGCGTAGGGGAGGGGCGCCGGGAAATTCAGTACTTC. V is TRBV9 and J is TRBJ2-4; TRBD2 agrees at 7 bases. Trimming at V came to 0 bases and at J to 10 bases, leaving 10 bases not matched to a gene. From germline, CDR1 is SGDLS and CDR2 YYNGEE. The CDR3 extends over 15 amino acids.

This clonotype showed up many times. Here the CDR3 reads CASSLEGGSNSPLHF. CDR3 DNA: TGTGCCAGCAGTTTGGAGGGCGGTTCCAATTCACCCCTCCACTTT. The chain is built from TRBV12-3 or TRBV12-4 and TRBJ1-6; no reliable D call. Deletions cut 3 bases from V and 7 bases from J, with 13 bases between. The length of the CDR3 is 15 residues.

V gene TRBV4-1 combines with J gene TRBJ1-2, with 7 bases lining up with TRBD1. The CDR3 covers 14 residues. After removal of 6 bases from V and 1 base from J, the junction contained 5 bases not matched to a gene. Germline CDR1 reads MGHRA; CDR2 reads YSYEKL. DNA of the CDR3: TGCGCCAGCAGGACTACAGGGGTTAACTATGGCTACACCTTC. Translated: CASRTTGVNYGYTF.

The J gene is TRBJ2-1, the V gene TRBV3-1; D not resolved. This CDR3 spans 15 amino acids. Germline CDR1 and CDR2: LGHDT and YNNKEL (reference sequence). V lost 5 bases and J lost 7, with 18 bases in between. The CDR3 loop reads CASSTGPRTENEQFF. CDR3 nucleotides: TGTGCCAGCAGCACCGGCCCCCGTACAGAAAATGAGCAGTTCTTC.

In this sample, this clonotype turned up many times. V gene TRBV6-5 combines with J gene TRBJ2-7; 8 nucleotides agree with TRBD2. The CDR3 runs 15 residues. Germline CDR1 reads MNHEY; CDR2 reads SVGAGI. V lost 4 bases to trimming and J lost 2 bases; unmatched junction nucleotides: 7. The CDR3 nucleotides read TGTGCCAGCAGTTTAGGTAGCGGGACAACCTACGAGCAGTACTTC. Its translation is CASSLGSGTTYEQYF.

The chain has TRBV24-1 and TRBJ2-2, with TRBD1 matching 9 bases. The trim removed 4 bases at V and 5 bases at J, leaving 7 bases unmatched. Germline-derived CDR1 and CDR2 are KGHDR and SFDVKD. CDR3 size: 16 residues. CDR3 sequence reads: CATSDSGQGRTGELFF. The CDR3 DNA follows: TGTGCCACCAGTGACTCGGGACAGGGTAGGACCGGGGAGCTGTTTTTT.

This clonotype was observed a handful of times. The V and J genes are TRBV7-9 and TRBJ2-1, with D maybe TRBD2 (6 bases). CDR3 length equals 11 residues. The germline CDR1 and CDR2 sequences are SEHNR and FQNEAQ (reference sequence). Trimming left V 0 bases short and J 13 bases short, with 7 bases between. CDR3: CASSLARDQFF. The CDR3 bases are TGTGCCAGCAGCTTAGCGCGGGACCAGTTCTTC.

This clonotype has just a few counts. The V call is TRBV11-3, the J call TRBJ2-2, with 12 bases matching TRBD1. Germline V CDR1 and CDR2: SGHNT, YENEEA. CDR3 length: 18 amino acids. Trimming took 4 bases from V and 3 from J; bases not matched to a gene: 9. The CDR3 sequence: CASSSRDRGRLYTGELFF. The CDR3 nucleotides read TGTGCCAGCAGCTCAAGGGACAGGGGGCGTTTGTACACCGGGGAGCTGTTTTTT.

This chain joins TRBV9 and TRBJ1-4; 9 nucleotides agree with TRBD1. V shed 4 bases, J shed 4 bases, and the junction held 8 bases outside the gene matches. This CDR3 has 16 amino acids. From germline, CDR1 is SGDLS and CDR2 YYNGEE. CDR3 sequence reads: CASSKVKGQGNEKLFF. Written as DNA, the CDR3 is TGTGCCAGCAGCAAGGTGAAGGGACAGGGTAATGAAAAACTGTTTTTT. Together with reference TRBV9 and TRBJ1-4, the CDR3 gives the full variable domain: DSGVTQTPKHLITATGQRVTLRCSPRSGDLSVYWYQQSLDQGLQFLIQYYNGEERAKGNILERFSAQQFPDLHSELNLSSLELGDSALYFCASSKVKGQGNEKLFFGSGTQLSVL.

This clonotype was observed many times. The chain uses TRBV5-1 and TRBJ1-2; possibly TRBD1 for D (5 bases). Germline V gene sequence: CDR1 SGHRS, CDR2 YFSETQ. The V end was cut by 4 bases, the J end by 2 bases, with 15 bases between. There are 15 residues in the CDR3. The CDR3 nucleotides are TGCGCCAGCAGCCCCGCTGTGAGACAGAACTATGGCTACACCTTC. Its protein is CASSPAVRQNYGYTF.

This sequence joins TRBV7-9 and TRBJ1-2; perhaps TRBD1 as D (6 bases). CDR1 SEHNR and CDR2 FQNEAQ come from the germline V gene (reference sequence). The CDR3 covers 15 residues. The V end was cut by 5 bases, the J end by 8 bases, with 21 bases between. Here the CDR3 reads CASSPWTVSFRGYTF. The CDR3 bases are TGTGCCAGCAGCCCCTGGACAGTCTCCTTTAGGGGCTACACCTTC.

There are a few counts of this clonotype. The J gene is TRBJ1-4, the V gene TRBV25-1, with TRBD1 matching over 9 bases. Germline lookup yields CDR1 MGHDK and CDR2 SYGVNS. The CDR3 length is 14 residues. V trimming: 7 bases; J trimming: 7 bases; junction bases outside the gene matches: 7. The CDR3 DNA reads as TGTGCCAGCAATTCGGGACAGGGAAGTGAAAAACTGTTTTTT. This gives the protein CASNSGQGSEKLFF.

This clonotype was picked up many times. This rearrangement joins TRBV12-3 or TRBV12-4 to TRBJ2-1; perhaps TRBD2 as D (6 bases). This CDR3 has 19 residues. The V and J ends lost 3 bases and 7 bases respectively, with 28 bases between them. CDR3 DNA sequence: TGTGCCAGCAGTTTCGTATCTAGCGTAATGGCCCAAACAACGAATGAGCAGTTCTTC. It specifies CASSFVSSVMAQTTNEQFF.

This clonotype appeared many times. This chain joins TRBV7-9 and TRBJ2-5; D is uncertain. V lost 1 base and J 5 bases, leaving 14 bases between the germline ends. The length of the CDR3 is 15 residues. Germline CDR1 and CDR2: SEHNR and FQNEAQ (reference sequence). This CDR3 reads CASSLETIRSETQYF. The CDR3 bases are TGTGCCAGCAGCTTAGAAACAATCAGGAGTGAGACCCAGTACTTC.

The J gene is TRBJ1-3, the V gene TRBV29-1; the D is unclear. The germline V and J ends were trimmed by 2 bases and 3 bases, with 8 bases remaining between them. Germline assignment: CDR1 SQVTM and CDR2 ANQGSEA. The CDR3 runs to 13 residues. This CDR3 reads CSVETLVGNTIYF. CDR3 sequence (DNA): TGCAGCGTTGAAACATTAGTTGGAAACACCATATATTTT.

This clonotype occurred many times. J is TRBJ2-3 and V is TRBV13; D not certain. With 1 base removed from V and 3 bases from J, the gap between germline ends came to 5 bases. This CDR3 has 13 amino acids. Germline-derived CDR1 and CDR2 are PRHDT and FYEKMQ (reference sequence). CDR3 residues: CASSLAETDTQYF. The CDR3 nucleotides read TGTGCCAGCAGCTTAGCCGAAACAGATACGCAGTATTTT.

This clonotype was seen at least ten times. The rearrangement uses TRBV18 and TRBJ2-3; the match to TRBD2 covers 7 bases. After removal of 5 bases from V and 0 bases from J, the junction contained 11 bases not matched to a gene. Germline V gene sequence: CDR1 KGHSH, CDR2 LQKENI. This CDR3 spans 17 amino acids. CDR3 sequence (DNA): TGTGCCAGCTCATCCAGACCCGGGGGGTATAGCACAGATACGCAGTATTTT. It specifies CASSSRPGGYSTDTQYF.